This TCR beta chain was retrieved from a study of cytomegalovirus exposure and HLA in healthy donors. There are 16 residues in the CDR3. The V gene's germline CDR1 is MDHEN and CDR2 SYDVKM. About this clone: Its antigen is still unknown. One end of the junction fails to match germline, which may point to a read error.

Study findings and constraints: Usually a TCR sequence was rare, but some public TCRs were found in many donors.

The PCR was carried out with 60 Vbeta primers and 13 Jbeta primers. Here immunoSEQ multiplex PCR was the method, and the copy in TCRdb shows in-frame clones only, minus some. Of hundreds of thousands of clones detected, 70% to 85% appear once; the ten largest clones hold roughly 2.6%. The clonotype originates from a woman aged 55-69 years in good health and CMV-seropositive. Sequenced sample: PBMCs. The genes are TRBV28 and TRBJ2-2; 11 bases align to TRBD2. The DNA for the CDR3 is TGTGCCAGCAGTGAACTAGCGGGGGTGAACGCCGGGGAGCTGTTTTTT. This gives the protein CASSELAGVNAGELFF.